The 21 T cell receptor beta chains below come from one sample, sequenced in a study of CXCR3-negative and CXCR3-positive naive CD8 T cells. Each TRB cDNA library was prepared by 5' RACE (with UMI labels). TCRdb reprocessed the 5' RACE reads; each CDR3 protein has one entry and no DNA is given. The record lists about 23,000 distinct CDR3 sequences, of which the ten most abundant hold about 4%. The material sequenced was naive CXCR3- CD8+ T cells from blood. Subset noted: CD45RO-CCR7+CD27+CD95- naive CD8+ T cells lacking CXCR3 (TNR3-). These receptors were obtained from a human donor in good health. Some clones in this sample may be carry-over from other donors' samples.

This rearrangement joins TRBV6-5 to TRBJ2-1. CDR3 length equals 14 residues. Germline CDR1 and CDR2: MNHEY and SVGAGI. The CDR3 is CASRGSGSYNEQFF.

J is TRBJ2-1 and V is TRBV12-3 or TRBV12-4. The CDR3 has 12 residues. The CDR3 loop reads CASSLLGFEQFF.

CDR3 in amino acids: CASSVGFSYEQYF. This chain joins TRBV6-5 and TRBJ2-7. This CDR3 region has 13 residues. Per germline, CDR1 MNHEY and CDR2 SVGAGI.

The gene calls are TRBV6-2 or TRBV6-3 and TRBJ1-1; TCRdb returns TRBD1, unconfirmable since there is no DNA. CDR3 length equals 15 residues. Germline CDR1 reads MNHEY; CDR2 reads SVGEGT. The chain's CDR3 is CASSYRGRPNTEAFF.

The chain combines TRBV7-3 with TRBJ2-3. The germline gives CDR1 SGHTA, CDR2 FQGTGA. The CDR3 is made up of 14 amino acids. CDR3: CASSLAGGADTQYF.

The chain couples TRBV20-1 to TRBJ2-1. Germline lookup yields CDR1 DFQATT and CDR2 SNEGSKA (reference sequence). The CDR3 sequence is 15 residues long. CDR3 residues: CSARDLGSSYNEQFF.

The J gene is TRBJ1-2, the V gene TRBV3-1. CDR1 is LGHDT, CDR2 YNNKEL, per germline (reference sequence). The CDR3 totals 16 residues. The CDR3 here is CASIGPQGRPGYGYTF.

The chain recombines TRBV25-1 with TRBJ2-7; with no DNA, the TCRdb D assignment of TRBD1 cannot be verified. Germline CDR1 and CDR2: MGHDK and SYGVNS. This CDR3 comprises 15 residues. The CDR3 here is CASSASKGGLNEQYF.

The gene calls are TRBV9 and TRBJ1-5. The CDR3 runs to 14 residues. CDR1 is SGDLS, CDR2 YYNGEE, per germline. The CDR3: CASSVGLNNQPQHF.

The rearrangement links TRBV29-1 to TRBJ1-2. Per germline, CDR1 SQVTM and CDR2 ANQGSEA. The CDR3 totals 18 residues. CDR3 sequence reads: CSVEYLGGSSGGSYGYTF.

This chain links TRBV5-4 with TRBJ1-1; TCRdb indicates TRBD1, and absent DNA this call remains unverified. CDR3 length: 15 amino acids. Germline-derived CDR1 and CDR2 are SGHNT and YYREEE (reference sequence). CDR3 amino acids: CASSLGTEGNTEAFF.

The V gene is TRBV27, the J gene TRBJ2-3; TCRdb's D gene call, TRBD1, goes unchecked for lack of DNA. This CDR3 region has 15 residues. Looked up from germline, CDR1 is MNHEY and CDR2 is SMNVEV (reference sequence). The CDR3: CATRRQGARADTQYF.

CDR3 sequence reads: CAISGSLAGGEDTQYF. The V and J genes are TRBV10-3 and TRBJ2-3; absent DNA, TCRdb's TRBD2 call cannot be checked. Germline V lookup: CDR1 ENHRY, CDR2 SYGVKD. This CDR3 has 16 amino acids.

This CDR3 reads CASSPRTSGMMNQETQYF. The rearrangement links TRBV4-3 to TRBJ2-5; TCRdb calls TRBD2, which cannot be checked without DNA. The germline V gene encodes CDR1 LGHNA and CDR2 YSLEER. The CDR3 spans 18 residues.

The chain has TRBV5-1 and TRBJ2-1; TCRdb returns TRBD1, unconfirmable since there is no DNA. This CDR3 comprises 14 residues. CDR1 is SGHRS and CDR2 is YFSETQ in the germline V gene. The CDR3 reads CASSDGTGYNEQFF.

The V gene is TRBV20-1, the J gene TRBJ2-7; the TCRdb D gene call, TRBD2, has no DNA to confirm it. The germline gives CDR1 DFQATT, CDR2 SNEGSKA (reference sequence). The CDR3 sequence is 14 residues long. The CDR3 loop reads CSAVGLAGGYEQYF.

Measured by frequency, this clonotype is medium-sized. V and J are TRBV11-3 and TRBJ2-1; the D call from TCRdb, TRBD2, cannot be confirmed without DNA. Germline V CDR1 and CDR2: SGHNT, YENEEA. This CDR3 region has 16 residues. The CDR3 here is CASSLWASGRYNEQFF.

The chain couples TRBV4-1 to TRBJ2-2. This CDR3 comprises 14 residues. Germline-derived CDR1 and CDR2 are MGHRA and YSYEKL. CDR3 residues: CASSLQSSTGELFF.

The rearrangement links TRBV6-5 to TRBJ2-1; lacking DNA, the TRBD2 call made by TCRdb goes unchecked. The CDR3 totals 15 residues. The germline gives CDR1 MNHEY, CDR2 SVGAGI. CDR3 loop: CASSYSAGGSNEQFF.

The V call is TRBV10-2, the J call TRBJ2-2; as DNA is missing, the TRBD1 call by TCRdb cannot be tested. The CDR3 is 14 amino acids. CDR1 is WSHSY and CDR2 is SAAADI in the germline V gene. CDR3 in amino acids: CASKGQGNTGELFF.

The rearrangement joins TRBV21-1 to TRBJ2-7; TCRdb selects TRBD1, and the lack of DNA leaves this call unchecked. TRBV21-1 is reported as a pseudogene. There are 18 residues in the CDR3. Here the CDR3 reads CASSSTGRDRGTPYEQYF.